The 10 T cell receptor beta chains presented below share a single source sample, sequenced in a study of CXCR3-negative and CXCR3-positive naive CD8 T cells. With UMI labels, 5' RACE was used to prepare the TRB cDNA libraries. TCRdb reprocessed the 5' RACE reads and reports one entry per CDR3 protein, with no DNA. Recorded here are roughly 89,000 distinct CDR3 sequences; the top ten clones represent around 1.7%. Sample: naive CXCR3- CD8+ T cells from blood. This sample's subset: CD45RO-CCR7+CD27+CD95- naive CD8+ T cells lacking CXCR3 (TNR3-). The source of these receptors is a human donor in good health. Some clones in this sample may be carry-over from other donors' samples.

This chain uses TRBV6-2 or TRBV6-3 with TRBJ2-2; the D call from TCRdb, TRBD1, cannot be confirmed without DNA. Germline CDR1 and CDR2: MNHEY and SVGEGT. This CDR3 has 15 amino acids. CDR3 protein: CASSYGIGASGELFF.

The chain carries TRBV6-5 and TRBJ1-3; TCRdb names TRBD1, which stays unverified in the absence of DNA. This CDR3 is built from 16 residues. Germline V gene sequence: CDR1 MNHEY, CDR2 SVGAGI. The CDR3: CASSSGQGDSGNTIYF.

The rearrangement uses TRBV12-3 or TRBV12-4 and TRBJ2-1; TCRdb indicates TRBD1, and absent DNA this call remains unverified. The length of the CDR3 is 18 residues. The CDR3 sequence: CASSFWQSGGYKDNEQFF.

The V gene is TRBV7-9, the J gene TRBJ2-1; TCRdb selects TRBD1, and the lack of DNA leaves this call unchecked. CDR3 length equals 13 residues. Germline V gives CDR1 SEHNR, CDR2 FQNEAQ (reference sequence). The CDR3 loop reads CASRHSGDIGQFF.

V usage is TRBV4-1 and J usage is TRBJ2-1; checking the TCRdb D call of TRBD2 is not possible without DNA. Looked up from germline, CDR1 is MGHRA and CDR2 is YSYEKL. This CDR3 is 18 amino acids long. CDR3 loop: CASSQDPLAGGPGNEQFF.

V is TRBV29-1 and J is TRBJ2-1. Germline V lookup: CDR1 SQVTM, CDR2 ANQGSEA. The CDR3 length is 12 residues. The CDR3 region is CSVEGSANEQFF.

The chain links TRBV27 to TRBJ1-4; the TCRdb D gene call, TRBD1, has no DNA to confirm it. The CDR3 is 14 amino acids. CDR1 is MNHEY and CDR2 is SMNVEV in the germline V gene (reference sequence). This CDR3 is CASSLYGIGEKLFF.

This chain uses TRBV28 with TRBJ2-7; TCRdb names TRBD2, which stays unverified in the absence of DNA. The length of the CDR3 is 20 residues. Germline loops: CDR1 MDHEN, CDR2 SYDVKM. This CDR3 is CASSLGTGTSGRGSGYEQYF.

This chain uses TRBV7-9 with TRBJ2-7; the TRBD1 assignment by TCRdb is unverifiable without DNA. Germline V gene data show CDR1 as SEHNR and CDR2 as FQNEAQ (reference sequence). CDR3 length: 13 residues. CDR3 amino acids: CASSSGTPYEQYF.

This rearrangement joins TRBV7-9 to TRBJ2-2. This CDR3 has 11 amino acids. The V gene's germline CDR1 is SEHNR and CDR2 FQNEAQ (reference sequence). The CDR3 loop reads CASSLDGELFF. Complete variable domain (other parts from reference TRBV7-9 and TRBJ2-2): DTGVSQNPRHKITKRGQNVTFRCDPISEHNRLYWYRQTLGQGPEFLTYFQNEAQLEKSRLLSDRFSAERPKGSFSTLEIQRTEQGDSAMYLCASSLDGELFFGEGSRLTVL.